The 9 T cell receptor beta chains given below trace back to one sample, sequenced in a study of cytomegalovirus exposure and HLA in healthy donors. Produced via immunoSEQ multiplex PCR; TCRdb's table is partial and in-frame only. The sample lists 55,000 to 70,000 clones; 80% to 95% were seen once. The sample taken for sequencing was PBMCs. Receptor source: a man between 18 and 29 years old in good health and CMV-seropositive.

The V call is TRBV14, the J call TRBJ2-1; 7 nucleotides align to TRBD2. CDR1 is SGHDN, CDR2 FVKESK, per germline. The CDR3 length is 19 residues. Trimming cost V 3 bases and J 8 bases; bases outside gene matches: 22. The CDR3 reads CASSQYFFASGTHWYEQFF. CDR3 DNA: TGTGCCAGCAGCCAGTATTTTTTCGCGAGCGGGACCCATTGGTATGAGCAGTTCTTC.

The CDR3 region is CASSLVDNEQFF. DNA for the CDR3: TGTGCCAGCAGCTTAGTCGACAATGAGCAGTTCTTC. This chain joins TRBV11-2 and TRBJ2-1; D remains ambiguous. V was clipped by 1 base and J by 5 bases, with 3 bases between them. The CDR3 runs to 12 residues. CDR1 SGHAT and CDR2 FQNNGV come from the germline V gene.

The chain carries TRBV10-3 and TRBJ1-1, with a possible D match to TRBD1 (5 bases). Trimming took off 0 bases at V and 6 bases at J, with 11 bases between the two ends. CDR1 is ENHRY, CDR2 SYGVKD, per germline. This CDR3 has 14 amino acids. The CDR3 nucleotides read TGTGCCATCAGTGAGTCATCAGGGAAGCCTGAAGCTTTCTTT. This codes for CAISESSGKPEAFF.

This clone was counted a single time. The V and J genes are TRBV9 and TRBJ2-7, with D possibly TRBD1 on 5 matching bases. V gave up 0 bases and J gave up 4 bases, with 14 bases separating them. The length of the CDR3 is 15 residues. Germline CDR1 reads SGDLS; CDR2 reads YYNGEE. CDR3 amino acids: CASSVGQGVVYEQYF. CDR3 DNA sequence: TGTGCCAGCAGCGTAGGGCAGGGTGTCGTTTACGAGCAGTACTTC.

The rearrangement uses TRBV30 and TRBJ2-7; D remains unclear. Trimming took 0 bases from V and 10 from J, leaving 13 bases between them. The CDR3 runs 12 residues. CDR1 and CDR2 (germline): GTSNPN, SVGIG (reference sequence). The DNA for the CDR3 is TGTGCCTGGAGTGTACCCTCATTGAGACAGTACTTC. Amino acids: CAWSVPSLRQYF.

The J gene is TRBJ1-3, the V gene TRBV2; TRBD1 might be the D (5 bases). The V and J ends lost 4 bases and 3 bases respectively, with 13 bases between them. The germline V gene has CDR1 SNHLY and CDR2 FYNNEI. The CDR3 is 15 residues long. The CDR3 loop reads CASSAGLPGGNTIYF. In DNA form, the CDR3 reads TGTGCCAGCAGTGCAGGGCTTCCAGGTGGAAACACCATATATTTT.

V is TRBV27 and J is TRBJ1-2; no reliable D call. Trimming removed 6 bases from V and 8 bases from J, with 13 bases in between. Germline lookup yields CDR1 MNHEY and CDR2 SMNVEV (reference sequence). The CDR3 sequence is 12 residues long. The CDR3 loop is CASSNLEGGYTF. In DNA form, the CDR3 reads TGTGCCAGCAGCAATCTCGAGGGCGGCTACACCTTC.

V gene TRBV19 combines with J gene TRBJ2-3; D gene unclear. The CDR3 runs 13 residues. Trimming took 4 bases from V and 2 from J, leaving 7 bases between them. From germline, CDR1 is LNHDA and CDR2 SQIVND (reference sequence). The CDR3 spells CASSRLNTDTQYF. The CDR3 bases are TGTGCCAGTAGTAGGCTGAACACAGATACGCAGTATTTT.

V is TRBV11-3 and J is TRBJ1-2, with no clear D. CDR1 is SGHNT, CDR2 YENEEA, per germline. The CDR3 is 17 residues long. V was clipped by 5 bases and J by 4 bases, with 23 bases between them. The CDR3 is CASSPPGRAMRLYGYTF. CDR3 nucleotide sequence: TGTGCCAGCAGCCCCCCTGGGAGGGCAATGCGCCTCTATGGCTACACCTTC.